The present entry profiles one T cell receptor beta chain with its context. This CDR3 is also generated by other DNA sequences in the sample. This record belongs to a study of shared clonotypes between healthy human individuals. Some clones are missing from TCRdb's copy, which holds only in-frame ones; the method was immunoSEQ multiplex PCR. The sample consists of a few hundred thousand clones, about 96% of them appearing once. The CDR3 has 12 residues. CDR1 is MDHEN, CDR2 SYDVKM, per germline. V lost 8 bases and J 4 bases, leaving 9 bases between the germline ends. The CD4+ fraction was divided into a CD45RA+ naive subset and a CD45RA-negative memory subset.

The chain recombines TRBV28 with TRBJ1-5; D not certain. Sequenced material: naive CD4+ T cells sorted from blood. The subset is: CD45RA+ positively selected. The receptor was isolated from a woman under 40 in good health. The CDR3 region is CASGRLNQPQHF. CDR3 DNA: TGTGCCAGCGGACGCCTGAATCAGCCCCAGCATTTT.